Sequencing of this T cell receptor beta chain was carried out in a study of cytomegalovirus exposure and HLA in healthy donors. Whole-study findings and limits: As was reported, the classifier diagnosed cytomegalovirus status with high specificity and sensitivity. The authors listed 150 or so TCR beta chains as cytomegalovirus-associated. A later analysis reportedly found that, within productive TCRs, an Asian-associated ancestry cluster had fewer N-insertions than the mean observed across the approximately 700 donors.

With 3 bases removed from V and 4 bases from J, the gap between germline ends came to 10 bases. The V gene's germline CDR1 is GTSNPN and CDR2 SVGIG (reference sequence). The CDR3 totals 13 residues. Though nominally healthy at sampling, donors likely had unrecorded immune exposures. Regarding this clone: What it recognizes is unknown.

The PCR used 60 Vbeta and 13 Jbeta primers. Clones were read by immunoSEQ multiplex PCR, and TCRdb kept only the in-frame ones, dropping some. The sample consists of about 170,000 clones, around 80% of them appearing once. This TCR was sampled from a woman between 45 and 60 years old in good health and CMV-seropositive. The sequencing input was PBMCs. The rearrangement uses TRBV30 and TRBJ1-5; D call uncertain. This chain's CDR3 is CAWSRESNQPQHF. The DNA of the CDR3 is TGTGCCTGGAGCCGGGAATCTAATCAGCCCCAGCATTTT.